Each of the 12 T cell receptor beta chains below was sequenced from the same sample in a study of T cell repertoires in cytomegalovirus infection. TCRdb re-called the reads with MiXCR, one entry per CDR3 protein. The sample has about 260,000 distinct CDR3 sequences, roughly 15% seen once; the top ten hold around 9%. The sample consisted of PBMCs. The receptors originated from a human donor in good health (CMV status not recorded). Some clones in this sample may be carry-over from other donors' samples.

This clonotype was picked up many times. V usage is TRBV7-2 and J usage is TRBJ1-1; D is uncertain. The CDR3 is 16 residues long. Per germline, CDR1 SGHTA and CDR2 FQGNSA. V lost 5 bases to trimming and J lost 4 bases, with 20 bases between them. CDR3 nucleotide sequence: TGTGCCAGCAGCCAAGCCAGGATGTACCTTGTCACTGAAGCTTTCTTT. Translated: CASSQARMYLVTEAFF.

CDR3 region: CASSGQQGFDGYTF. In DNA form, the CDR3 reads TGTGCCAGCAGCGGACAACAGGGTTTCGATGGCTACACCTTC. The chain links TRBV9 to TRBJ1-2; weak D call: TRBD1 (6 bases). The V gene lost 3 bases and the J gene lost 6 bases, with 15 bases spanning the gap. CDR1 and CDR2 (germline): SGDLS, YYNGEE. The CDR3 sequence is 14 residues long.

This clonotype occurred many times. The rearrangement uses TRBV7-9 and TRBJ2-5; D is tentatively TRBD1 or TRBD2 (6 bases each). V shed 5 bases and J shed 5 bases, with 18 bases lying between them. This CDR3 contains 15 residues. Germline-derived CDR1 and CDR2 are SEHNR and FQNEAQ (reference sequence). In nucleotides, the CDR3 is TGTGCCAGCAGCCCCGACGGGGGCCTCCGGGAGACCCAGTACTTC. It specifies CASSPDGGLRETQYF.

This clonotype has only a few counts. The CDR3 reads CASRDRQETQYF. CDR3 in DNA: TGTGCCAGTAGAGACAGGCAAGAGACCCAGTACTTC. The V gene is TRBV19, the J gene TRBJ2-5; tentative D call: TRBD1 (6 bases). The CDR3 runs 12 residues. Between the trimmed V and J ends, which lost 6 bases and 2 bases, there was a span of 7 bases. The germline V gene has CDR1 LNHDA and CDR2 SQIVND (reference sequence).

The genes are TRBV27 and TRBJ2-1; unclear D gene. With 2 bases removed from V and 5 bases from J, the gap between germline ends came to 16 bases. Germline lookup yields CDR1 MNHEY and CDR2 SMNVEV (reference sequence). The CDR3 runs 16 residues. CDR3 nucleotides: TGTGCCAGCAGTTTACGTATACCGGCCCCCAACAATGAGCAGTTCTTC. The encoded protein is CASSLRIPAPNNEQFF.

The table lists this clonotype with a count of one. This CDR3 is CASSFWDKQAFF. The CDR3 DNA follows: TGTGCCAGCAGCTTTTGGGACAAACAAGCTTTCTTT. The chain employs TRBV7-2 and TRBJ1-1, with TRBD1 as a possible D gene (6 bases). Germline V gene sequence: CDR1 SGHTA, CDR2 FQGNSA. This CDR3 is 12 amino acids long. With 3 bases removed from V and 9 bases from J, the gap between germline ends came to 11 bases.

This clonotype was counted many times. The chain combines TRBV7-2 with TRBJ1-6, with D tentatively TRBD1 (5 bases). The germline V gene has CDR1 SGHTA and CDR2 FQGNSA. V lost 1 base, J lost 10 bases, and 11 bases lay in between. The CDR3 loop spans 14 amino acids. CDR3 residues: CASSLVTAFSPLHF. The CDR3 DNA reads TGTGCCAGCAGCTTAGTGACAGCCTTCTCACCCCTCCACTTT.

The table lists this clonotype with many counts. This chain links TRBV6-1 with TRBJ2-1; a possible D gene is TRBD1 (5 bases). Trimming pared 2 bases from V and 8 bases from J, leaving 16 bases between. Germline V gene data show CDR1 as MNHNS and CDR2 as SASEGT. This CDR3 is 15 amino acids long. The CDR3: CASSEQGVGNYEQFF. The CDR3 DNA is TGTGCCAGCAGTGAACAAGGGGTTGGCAACTATGAGCAGTTCTTC.

The chain employs TRBV19 and TRBJ1-5, with D possibly being TRBD1 (5 bases). The CDR3 is 15 amino acids. Trimming shortened V by 4 bases and J by 0 bases, and 10 bases separated the two germline ends. Germline CDR1 is LNHDA and CDR2 is SQIVND (reference sequence). CDR3 DNA sequence: TGTGCCAGTAGTACCGAGGGACTTAGCAATCAGCCCCAGCATTTT. It codes for CASSTEGLSNQPQHF.

This clonotype occurred a few times. The gene calls are TRBV20-1 and TRBJ2-3; D perhaps matches TRBD2 (6 bases). Germline assignment: CDR1 DFQATT and CDR2 SNEGSKA (reference sequence). The CDR3 covers 11 residues. Trimming shortened V by 7 bases and J by 4 bases, and 9 bases separated the two germline ends. CDR3: CSERVADTQYF. As DNA, the CDR3 is TGCAGTGAGCGGGTCGCAGATACGCAGTATTTT.

This clonotype occurred a few times. The chain combines TRBV4-3 with TRBJ1-4; 8 bases are shared with TRBD1. After removal of 5 bases from V and 5 bases from J, the junction contained 4 bases not matched to a gene. The CDR3 is made up of 14 amino acids. Germline lookup yields CDR1 LGHNA and CDR2 YSLEER. CDR3 sequence (DNA): TGCGCCAGCAGCTTCAGACAGGGGAATGAAAAACTGTTTTTT. Translation gives CASSFRQGNEKLFF.

Concerning this clonotype itself: This may come from a read error, since a much larger clone is one base off. The chain joins TRBV12-3 or TRBV12-4 to TRBJ2-7; possibly TRBD1 or TRBD2 for D (5 bases each). V was trimmed by 1 base and J by 2 bases, leaving 12 bases between them. CDR3 length: 15 residues. CDR3: CASSLGLGETYEQYF. In DNA form, the CDR3 reads TGTGCCAGCAGTTTAGGTTTAGGGGAGACCTACGAGCAGTACTTC.